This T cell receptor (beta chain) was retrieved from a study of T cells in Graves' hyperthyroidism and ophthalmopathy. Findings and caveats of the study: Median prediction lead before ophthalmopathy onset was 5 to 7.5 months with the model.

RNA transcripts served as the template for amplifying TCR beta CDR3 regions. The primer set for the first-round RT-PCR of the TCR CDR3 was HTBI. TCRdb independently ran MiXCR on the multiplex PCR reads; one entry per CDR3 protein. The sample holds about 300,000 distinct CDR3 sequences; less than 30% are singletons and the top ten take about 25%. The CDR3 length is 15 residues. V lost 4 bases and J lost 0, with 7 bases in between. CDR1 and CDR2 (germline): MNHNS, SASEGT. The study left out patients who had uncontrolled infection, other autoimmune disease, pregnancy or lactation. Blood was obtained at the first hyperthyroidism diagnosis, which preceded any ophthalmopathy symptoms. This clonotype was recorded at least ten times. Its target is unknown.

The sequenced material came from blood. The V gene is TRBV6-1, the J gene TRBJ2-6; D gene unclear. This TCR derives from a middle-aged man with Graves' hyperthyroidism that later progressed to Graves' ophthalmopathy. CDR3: CASSVGYSGANVLTF. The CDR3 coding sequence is TGTGCCAGCAGTGTGGGCTACTCTGGGGCCAACGTCCTGACTTTC.